These 14 T cell receptor beta chains share one sample of origin, sequenced in a study of blood T cell repertoires in COVID-19. Produced via immunoSEQ multiplex PCR; TCRdb's table is partial and in-frame only. The sample gives roughly 180,000 clones, roughly 88% of which show up once; 10% to 15% is in the top ten. Material for sequencing was PBMCs or T cells enriched from blood (not recorded which). These receptor sequences come from a woman aged 60-75 years who had recovered from COVID-19.

This sequence joins TRBV4-1 and TRBJ1-2; D gene ambiguous. Germline lookup yields CDR1 MGHRA and CDR2 YSYEKL. The CDR3 loop spans 13 amino acids. V gave up 6 bases and J gave up 5 bases, with 13 bases separating them. The CDR3 protein is CASRAAGGYGYTF. The CDR3 nucleotides read TGCGCCAGCAGGGCCGCCGGCGGTTATGGCTACACCTTC.

This clone was detected a few times. The rearrangement links TRBV2 to TRBJ1-3; D might be TRBD1 (5 bases). The V end was cut by 6 bases, the J end by 1 base, with 13 bases between. Germline V gene sequence: CDR1 SNHLY, CDR2 FYNNEI. The CDR3 extends over 15 amino acids. The CDR3 here is CASRKPGLSGNTIYF. DNA of the CDR3: TGTGCCAGCAGAAAGCCAGGGTTATCTGGAAACACCATATATTTT.

The chain links TRBV21-1 to TRBJ2-7; the D call in the table, TRBD1, was not verified against the DNA. TRBV21-1 is listed as a pseudogene. This CDR3 has 14 residues. In DNA form, the CDR3 reads TGTGCCAGCAGTTCGCAGGGGGCAACCTACGAGCAGTACTTC. Translation: CASSSQGATYEQYF.

The rearrangement joins TRBV19 to TRBJ2-4; 12 bases agree with TRBD2. The V gene end was trimmed by 5 bases and the J gene end by 7 bases; junction bases not matched to a gene: 9. CDR1 and CDR2 from the germline V gene are LNHDA and SQIVND (reference sequence). The CDR3 covers 16 residues. CDR3 region: CASSPTASGGANIQYF. CDR3 bases: TGTGCCAGTAGTCCAACCGCTAGCGGGGGGGCCAACATTCAGTACTTC.

This rearrangement joins TRBV9 to TRBJ2-1; TRBD2 matches at 9 bases. This CDR3 comprises 15 residues. The V gene end was trimmed by 6 bases and the J gene end by 2 bases; junction bases not matched to a gene: 6. Germline CDR1 SGDLS, CDR2 YYNGEE. This CDR3 is CASTAGGGAYNEQFF. The CDR3 DNA follows: TGTGCCAGCACCGCGGGGGGGGGCGCCTACAATGAGCAGTTCTTC.

This chain links TRBV11-2 with TRBJ2-7; TRBD2 matches 9 bases. V trimming: 6 bases; J trimming: 7 bases; junction bases outside the gene matches: 10. This CDR3 has 14 amino acids. The germline CDR1 and CDR2 sequences are SGHAT and FQNNGV. This chain's CDR3 is CASRDIAGAREQYF. CDR3 coding DNA: TGTGCCAGCAGGGACATAGCGGGAGCTAGAGAGCAGTACTTC.

A note on this clone: Compared with germline, one end of the junction differs, possibly owing to a read error. The J gene is TRBJ1-4, the V gene TRBV7-3; 8 bases agree with TRBD1. CDR3 size: 15 residues. Germline-derived CDR1 and CDR2 are SGHTA and FQGTGA. Written as DNA, the CDR3 is TGTGCCAGCAGCCTAACAGGGGGAGCTAATGAAAAACTGTTTTTT. Protein: CASSLTGGANEKLFF.

This clone was found a few times. This rearrangement joins TRBV27 to TRBJ2-7, with TRBD2 matching 9 bases. This CDR3 contains 16 residues. Per germline, CDR1 MNHEY and CDR2 SMNVEV (reference sequence). V was pared by 4 bases and J by 3 bases, with 10 bases of the junction left unmatched. This chain's CDR3 is CASSSNGVSGSYEQYF. The CDR3 DNA reads as TGTGCCAGCAGTTCAAATGGGGTTAGCGGGAGCTACGAGCAGTACTTC.

This clone appeared once. The chain carries TRBV7-9 and TRBJ2-1, with D perhaps matching TRBD2 (6 bases). The CDR3 loop spans 13 amino acids. Germline loops: CDR1 SEHNR, CDR2 FQNEAQ (reference sequence). Trimming removed 1 base at V and 9 bases at J, with 10 bases between. This chain's CDR3 is CASSLEGGGEQFF. CDR3 DNA sequence: TGTGCCAGCAGCTTAGAGGGAGGTGGTGAGCAGTTCTTC.

The chain joins TRBV5-1 to TRBJ1-2; D is unresolved. The CDR3 runs to 14 residues. The V gene lost 4 bases and the J gene lost 2 bases, with 12 bases spanning the gap. The germline V gene has CDR1 SGHRS and CDR2 YFSETQ. CDR3 sequence (DNA): TGCGCCAGCAGCCCGGGATCGGGGAACTATGGCTACACCTTC. Its protein product is CASSPGSGNYGYTF.

The chain has TRBV5-1 and TRBJ2-3, with D tentatively TRBD2 (6 bases). CDR1 is SGHRS, CDR2 YFSETQ, per germline. There are 17 residues in the CDR3. Between the trimmed V and J ends, which lost 4 bases and 2 bases, there was a span of 20 bases. As DNA, the CDR3 is TGCGCCAGCAGCGCCCGGGACCTAGGAGGGGACACAGATACGCAGTATTTT. Residues: CASSARDLGGDTDTQYF. Full variable domain (missing parts from reference TRBV5-1 and TRBJ2-3): KAGVTQTPRYLIKTRGQQVTLSCSPISGHRSVSWYQQTPGQGLQFLFEYFSETQRNKGNFPGRFSGRQFSNSRSEMNVSTLELGDSALYLCASSARDLGGDTDTQYFGPGTRLTVL.

The CDR3 region has the DNA TGTGCCAGCAGTTTTCGTGGCTCCGACTATGGCTACACCTTC. Amino acids: CASSFRGSDYGYTF. V usage is TRBV28 and J usage is TRBJ1-2; D not certain. Germline CDR1 MDHEN, CDR2 SYDVKM. V was cut by 3 bases and J by 3 bases, with 11 bases left in between. This CDR3 spans 14 amino acids.

This clone was detected a few times. The V call is TRBV19, the J call TRBJ1-5; possible D gene TRBD1, 6 bases. The germline V and J ends were trimmed by 5 bases and 7 bases, with 18 bases remaining between them. CDR1 is LNHDA, CDR2 SQIVND, per germline (reference sequence). The CDR3 loop spans 15 amino acids. CDR3 residues: CASSPKTGLGQPQHF. Here the CDR3 DNA reads TGTGCCAGTAGTCCTAAAACAGGGTTGGGGCAGCCCCAGCATTTT.

This sequence joins TRBV19 and TRBJ1-3; TRBD1 matches 7 bases. The CDR3 consists of 17 residues. The V segment lost 5 bases and the J segment 0 bases; nucleotides outside the gene matches: 10. CDR1 and CDR2 from the germline V gene are LNHDA and SQIVND (reference sequence). CDR3 sequence reads: CASSPRTGTDSGNTIYF. The CDR3 region has the DNA TGTGCCAGTAGTCCCCGGACAGGTACTGACTCTGGAAACACCATATATTTT. The entire variable domain, with the rest obtained from reference TRBV19 and TRBJ1-3, is as follows: DGGITQSPKYLFRKEGQNVTLSCEQNLNHDAMYWYRQDPGQGLRLIYYSQIVNDFQKGDIAEGYSVSREKKESFPLTVTSAQKNPTAFYLCASSPRTGTDSGNTIYFGEGSWLTVV.